In this sample, the clone carrying this T cell receptor beta chain turned up many times. The record originates from a study of T cells in Graves' hyperthyroidism and ophthalmopathy. Regions amplified from RNA transcripts were the TCR beta CDR3 regions. An initial round of RT-PCR targeting the TCR CDR3 relied on the HTBI primer set. TCRdb processed the multiplex PCR reads anew with MiXCR; each CDR3 protein has one entry. The sample consists of 750,000 to 950,000 distinct CDR3 sequences, 38% of them appearing once. This CDR3 spans 14 amino acids. V lost 2 bases and J lost 0; bases outside the gene matches: 0. Germline loops: CDR1 ENHRY, CDR2 SYGVKD.

Source material: blood. The chain is built from TRBV10-3 and TRBJ2-7; the match to TRBD2 covers 8 bases. The TCR was taken from a young man with Graves' hyperthyroidism. CDR3 residues: CAISETSGSYEQYF. The CDR3 nucleotides are TGTGCCATCAGTGAGACTAGCGGCTCCTACGAGCAGTACTTC.